These 7 T cell receptor beta chains share one sample of origin, sequenced in a study of blood T cell repertoires in COVID-19. Clones were read by immunoSEQ multiplex PCR, and TCRdb kept only the in-frame ones, dropping some. This sample carries some 260,000 clones, about 80% of them seen once, and the ten largest clones take around 4.1%. Sample: PBMCs or T cells enriched from blood (not recorded which). Source of these receptors: a man aged 25-40 years with acute COVID-19.

This clone was detected a few times. The genes are TRBV11-2 and TRBJ1-3, with 9 bases aligning to TRBD1. Germline V CDR1 and CDR2: SGHAT, FQNNGV. This CDR3 is built from 15 residues. The V gene end was trimmed by 8 bases and the J gene end by 4 bases; junction bases not matched to a gene: 9. Written as DNA, the CDR3 is TGTGCCAGCCGGGGACAGGGAGCGTTCGGAAACACCATATATTTT. It is translated as CASRGQGAFGNTIYF.

In nucleotides, the CDR3 is TGTGCCAGCAGTTTAGGACAGGGGGCGGATGGCTACACCTTC. This sequence encodes CASSLGQGADGYTF. The J gene is TRBJ1-2, the V gene TRBV27; 11 bases fit TRBD1. V shed 2 bases and J 6 bases; nucleotides not matched to a gene: 2. Germline loops: CDR1 MNHEY, CDR2 SMNVEV (reference sequence). The CDR3 loop spans 14 amino acids.

V usage is TRBV3-1 (or the pseudogene TRBV3-2) and J usage is TRBJ2-1; 11 bases align to TRBD2. Germline-derived CDR1 and CDR2 are LGHDT and YNNKEL (reference sequence). This CDR3 comprises 15 residues. Losses at the gene ends were 6 bases for V and 5 bases for J; bases not matched to a gene: 6. This CDR3 is CASSRTSGRDNEQFF. The CDR3 region has the DNA TGTGCCAGCAGTCGTACTAGCGGGAGAGACAATGAGCAGTTCTTC.

This sequence joins TRBV5-4 and TRBJ1-1; 7 bases fit TRBD1. The germline gives CDR1 SGHNT, CDR2 YYREEE (reference sequence). Trimming took 0 bases from V and 3 from J; bases not matched to a gene: 5. The CDR3 extends over 15 amino acids. The CDR3 region is CASSLAGGMDTEAFF. CDR3 bases: TGTGCCAGCAGCTTGGCAGGGGGAATGGACACTGAAGCTTTCTTT.

Concerning this clone itself: The germline gene is not matched at one end of the junction; a read error may be the cause. This rearrangement joins TRBV5-1 to TRBJ2-1, with no clear D. CDR3 size: 14 residues. Germline CDR1 and CDR2: SGHRS and YFSETQ. This chain's CDR3 is CASSLGESGNEQFF. Written as DNA, the CDR3 is TGTGCCAGCAGCTTAGGAGAGTCCGGCAATGAGCAGTTCTTC.

This clone was seen only once. The genes are TRBV2 and TRBJ1-2; 8 bases are shared with TRBD1. The CDR3 consists of 14 residues. The junction had 7 bases not matched to a gene; V was cut back by 6 bases and J by 4 bases. The germline CDR1 and CDR2 sequences are SNHLY and FYNNEI. Here the CDR3 reads CASSVDRGGYGYTF. CDR3 nucleotides: TGTGCCAGCAGCGTCGACAGGGGAGGCTATGGCTACACCTTC.

V usage is TRBV5-4 and J usage is TRBJ1-6, with a possible D match to TRBD1 (6 bases). Trimming left V 7 bases short and J 7 bases short, with 15 bases between. CDR1 is SGHNT, CDR2 YYREEE, per germline (reference sequence). The CDR3 totals 14 residues. The DNA of the CDR3 is TGTGCCAGCCAGGTACAGGGTACCAATTCACCCCTCCACTTT. Residues: CASQVQGTNSPLHF.